This record looks at one TCR beta chain sequence and its context. CDR3 length: 17 amino acids. CDR1 is SGHNT and CDR2 is YYREEE in the germline V gene (reference sequence). V lost 5 bases and J lost 5; bases outside the gene matches: 12. Per the authors' pipeline: How many nucleated cells were present was estimated from reference gene primer amplification. The data were produced by immunoSEQ multiplex PCR, yet TCRdb's version contains in-frame clones alone and is incomplete. The V and J calls and clone size are taken from that table; D and trimming were inferred from the DNA. The profile shows 160,000 or so clones, roughly 89% of them singletons. The sample originates from a study of blood T cell repertoires in COVID-19.

The receptor comes from a woman in her seventies with COVID-19, enrolled during active disease. V gene TRBV5-4 combines with J gene TRBJ2-2; TRBD2 matches at 10 bases. Source material: peripheral blood. CDR3 sequence reads: CASRLSEGAGGTGELFF. The CDR3 region has the DNA TGTGCCAGCAGACTGTCCGAAGGAGCGGGGGGGACCGGGGAGCTGTTTTTT.